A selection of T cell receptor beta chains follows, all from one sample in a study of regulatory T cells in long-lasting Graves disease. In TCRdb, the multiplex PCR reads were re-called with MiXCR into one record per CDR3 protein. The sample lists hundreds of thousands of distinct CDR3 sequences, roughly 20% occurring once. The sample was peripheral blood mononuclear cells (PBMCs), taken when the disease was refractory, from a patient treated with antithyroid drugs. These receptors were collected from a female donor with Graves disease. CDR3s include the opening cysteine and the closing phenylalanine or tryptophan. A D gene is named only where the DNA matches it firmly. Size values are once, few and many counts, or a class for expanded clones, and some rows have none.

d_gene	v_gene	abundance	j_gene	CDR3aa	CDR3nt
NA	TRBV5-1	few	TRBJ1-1	CASSLAAANTEAFF	TGCGCCAGCAGCTTGGCCGCGGCGAACACTGAAGCTTTCTTT
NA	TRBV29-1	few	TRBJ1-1	CSALQGNTEAFF	TGCAGCGCCTTACAGGGGAACACTGAAGCTTTCTTT
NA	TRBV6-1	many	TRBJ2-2	CATRHLLNTGELFF	TGTGCCACCCGCCACCTGTTGAACACCGGGGAGCTGTTTTTT
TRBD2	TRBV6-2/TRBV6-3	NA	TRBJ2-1	CASRDPNSPGLVQFF	TGTGCCAGCCGGGACCCGAACTCGCCGGGACTAGTACAGTTCTTC
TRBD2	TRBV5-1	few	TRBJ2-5	CASSLLAGGRKETQYF	TGCGCCAGCAGCCTCCTCGCGGGGGGGCGGAAAGAGACCCAGTACTTC
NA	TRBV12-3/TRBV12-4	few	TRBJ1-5	CASSFFSRYSNQPQHF	TGTGCCAGCAGTTTTTTTTCACGATATAGCAATCAGCCCCAGCATTTT
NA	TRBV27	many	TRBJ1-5	CASSLSNRDQPQHF	TGTGCCAGCAGTTTATCGAACAGGGACCAGCCCCAGCATTTT
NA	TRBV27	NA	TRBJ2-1	CASSLSDRYSYNEQFF	TGTGCCAGCAGTTTAAGTGATAGGTACTCCTACAATGAGCAGTTCTTC
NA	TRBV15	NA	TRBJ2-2	CATSRDRFGELFF	TGTGCCACCAGCAGAGATAGGTTCGGGGAGCTGTTTTTT
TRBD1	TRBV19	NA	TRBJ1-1	CASTPPLQGYTEAFF	TGTGCCAGTACCCCCCCCTTACAGGGGTATACTGAAGCTTTCTTT
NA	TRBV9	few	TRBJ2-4	CASSVGALGLGDIQYF	TGTGCCAGCAGCGTAGGAGCATTAGGGCTGGGTGACATTCAGTACTTC
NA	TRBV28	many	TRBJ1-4	CASRSTGFPVEKLFF	TGTGCCAGCAGATCTACAGGGTTTCCAGTTGAAAAACTGTTTTTT
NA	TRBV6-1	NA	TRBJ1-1	CASSEIRSMNTEAFF	TGTGCCAGCAGTGAAATCAGGAGCATGAACACTGAAGCTTTCTTT
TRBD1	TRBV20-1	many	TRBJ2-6	CSASGQGAGANVLTF	TGCAGTGCTTCGGGACAGGGGGCTGGGGCCAACGTCCTGACTTTC
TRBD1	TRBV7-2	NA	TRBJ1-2	CASSLKSTQGAGYTF	TGTGCCAGCAGCTTAAAAAGCACACAGGGGGCTGGCTACACCTTC